The 25 T cell receptor beta chains presented below share a single source sample, sequenced in a study of blood T cell repertoires in COVID-19. Sequencing used immunoSEQ multiplex PCR; TCRdb keeps in-frame clones, though not all of them. Among about 140,000 clones listed, about 91% were seen once. Sequenced input: peripheral blood. These receptor sequences come from a woman aged 60 to 75 with acute or convalescent COVID-19.

J is TRBJ2-7 and V is TRBV7-6, with TRBD2 identical over 7 bases. V was clipped by 1 base and J by 0 bases; unmatched bases: 12. CDR3 size: 18 residues. Germline loops: CDR1 SGHVS, CDR2 FNYEAQ. CDR3 region: CASSLGEGREATSYEQYF. In DNA form, the CDR3 reads TGTGCCAGCAGCTTAGGGGAGGGTAGGGAGGCAACCTCCTACGAGCAGTACTTC.

The rearrangement links TRBV19 to TRBJ2-4, with 15 bases fitting TRBD2. V lost 5 bases to trimming and J lost 8 bases; unmatched junction nucleotides: 13. Germline values: CDR1 LNHDA, CDR2 SQIVND (reference sequence). The CDR3 consists of 18 residues. The chain's CDR3 is CASSSKGLAGGRVYIQYF. The CDR3 DNA sequence: TGTGCCAGTAGTTCCAAGGGACTAGCGGGGGGCAGGGTTTACATTCAGTACTTC.

The CDR3 sequence: CATSDSGRDRAREYRGDTQYF. The CDR3 DNA follows: TGTGCCACCAGTGACTCCGGCCGGGACAGGGCAAGAGAGTATCGTGGAGATACGCAGTATTTT. The gene calls are TRBV24-1 and TRBJ2-3, with 9 bases matching TRBD1. The length of the CDR3 is 21 residues. Germline values: CDR1 KGHDR, CDR2 SFDVKD. V was clipped by 4 bases and J by 5 bases; unmatched bases: 24.

This chain links TRBV19 with TRBJ1-2; TRBD1 aligns across 7 bases. The CDR3 has 14 amino acids. CDR1 is LNHDA, CDR2 SQIVND, per germline (reference sequence). The junction had 4 bases not matched to a gene; V was cut back by 0 bases and J by 6 bases. CDR3 coding DNA: TGTGCCAGTAGTATAGAAGGGACAGCTAATGGCTACACCTTC. Amino acids: CASSIEGTANGYTF.

The V call is TRBV28, the J call TRBJ1-1, with D possibly being TRBD1 (5 bases). Germline values: CDR1 MDHEN, CDR2 SYDVKM. Trimming took 2 bases from V and 9 from J, leaving 16 bases between them. This CDR3 region has 14 residues. CDR3 sequence: CASSLETVNWKAFF. The CDR3 nucleotides read TGTGCCAGCAGTTTAGAGACAGTCAATTGGAAAGCTTTCTTT.

This clone was seen only once. V gene TRBV3-1 (or the pseudogene TRBV3-2) combines with J gene TRBJ1-1; possible D gene TRBD1, 6 bases. V shed 4 bases and J shed 0 bases, with 12 bases lying between them. The CDR3 runs to 15 residues. CDR1 and CDR2 (germline): LGHDT, YNNKEL (reference sequence). Here the CDR3 reads CASSPQQGLNTEAFF. DNA for the CDR3: TGTGCCAGCAGCCCCCAACAGGGTTTGAACACTGAAGCTTTCTTT.

The chain joins TRBV9 to TRBJ2-5, with 8 nucleotides matching TRBD2. Germline V gene lookup returns CDR1 SGDLS and CDR2 YYNGEE. With 4 bases clipped from V and 2 bases from J, the junction kept 19 bases outside the gene matches. The CDR3 runs to 19 residues. CDR3 coding DNA: TGTGCCAGCAGCCCCTGGGGAGGGGGGAGCGGGGGCCTGCAAGAGACCCAGTACTTC. Residues: CASSPWGGGSGGLQETQYF.

The CDR3 coding sequence is TGTGCCAGCAGTGAACGGCGGGGGTCAGATACGCAGTATTTT. Translated, it gives CASSERRGSDTQYF. This chain joins TRBV2 and TRBJ2-3, with 7 bases identical to TRBD2. Germline V gene lookup returns CDR1 SNHLY and CDR2 FYNNEI. The CDR3 totals 14 residues. V shed 2 bases and J 4 bases; nucleotides not matched to a gene: 3. The full variable domain, with the rest looked up from reference TRBV2 and TRBJ2-3, is EPEVTQTPSHQVTQMGQEVILRCVPISNHLYFYWYRQILGQKVEFLVSFYNNEISEKSEIFDDQFSVERPDGSNFTLKIRSTKLEDSAMYFCASSERRGSDTQYFGPGTRLTVL.

This clone was detected only once. The chain joins TRBV11-2 to TRBJ2-7; TRBD2 matches 7 bases. J gave up 4 bases and V 2 bases, and 2 bases lay outside the gene matches. Germline V gene data show CDR1 as SGHAT and CDR2 as FQNNGV. The CDR3 loop spans 13 amino acids. For the CDR3, the DNA is TGTGCCAGCAGCTTACTGGGGGGGTACGAGCAGTACTTC. Translation: CASSLLGGYEQYF.

This clone was seen just once. The chain joins TRBV3-1 (or the pseudogene TRBV3-2) to TRBJ1-4; D perhaps matches TRBD1 (6 bases). Trimming removed 3 bases from V and 11 bases from J, with 10 bases in between. The CDR3 spans 12 residues. Germline CDR1 and CDR2: LGHDT and YNNKEL (reference sequence). CDR3 nucleotides: TGTGCCAGCAGCCATCAAGGGGGTAAACTGTTTTTT. Its translation: CASSHQGGKLFF.

The rearrangement links TRBV3-1 (or the pseudogene TRBV3-2) to TRBJ1-1, with no clear D. Trimming took off 4 bases at V and 0 bases at J, with 33 bases between the two ends. The V gene's germline CDR1 is LGHDT and CDR2 YNNKEL (reference sequence). The CDR3 runs 22 residues. DNA for the CDR3: TGTGCCAGCAGCCTTCGCCCTCAAGCCGCCCCGGTGGGCAGTCACCTGAACACTGAAGCTTTCTTT. Translating gives CASSLRPQAAPVGSHLNTEAFF.

The V call is TRBV7-2, the J call TRBJ1-2, with D perhaps matching TRBD1 (6 bases). Germline loops: CDR1 SGHTA, CDR2 FQGNSA. The CDR3 contains 15 residues. V was cut by 5 bases and J by 7 bases, with 20 bases left in between. The CDR3 sequence is CASSTQQGREGGYTF. Written as DNA, the CDR3 is TGTGCCAGCAGCACACAACAGGGCCGGGAGGGTGGCTACACCTTC.

V and J are TRBV7-9 and TRBJ1-1; D is uncertain. Deletions cut 2 bases from V and 9 bases from J, with 7 bases between. Looked up from germline, CDR1 is SEHNR and CDR2 is FQNEAQ (reference sequence). The CDR3 consists of 11 residues. CDR3 loop: CASSLTTKAFF. CDR3 DNA: TGTGCCAGCAGCTTAACTACTAAAGCTTTCTTT.

This clone was recorded only once. The rearrangement uses TRBV4-3 and TRBJ2-3; 11 bases line up with TRBD2. CDR1 and CDR2 from the germline V gene are LGHNA and YSLEER. CDR3 size: 17 residues. Trimming cost V 5 bases and J 1 base; bases outside gene matches: 8. As DNA, the CDR3 is TGCGCCAGCAGCTACCGACTAGCGGGGTCCCGCACAGATACGCAGTATTTT. Encoded protein: CASSYRLAGSRTDTQYF.

This clone was detected a few times. This chain joins TRBV5-1 and TRBJ2-3, with a weak D call TRBD2 (6 bases). The CDR3 spans 14 residues. The germline V gene has CDR1 SGHRS and CDR2 YFSETQ. V was shortened by 0 bases and J by 1 base, with 6 bases between the two germline ends. The CDR3 region has the DNA TGCGCCAGCAGCTTGGCTAGCGGCACAGATACGCAGTATTTT. Its translation: CASSLASGTDTQYF.

The chain is built from TRBV24-1 and TRBJ1-4; 7 positions match TRBD1. CDR1 KGHDR and CDR2 SFDVKD come from the germline V gene. The CDR3 totals 14 residues. V shed 4 bases, J shed 7 bases, and the junction held 5 bases outside the gene matches. The CDR3 DNA follows: TGTGCCACCAGTGAACCGGGACAGAGTGAAAAACTGTTTTTT. It yields the protein CATSEPGQSEKLFF.

The chain couples TRBV18 to TRBJ1-4; 9 bases align to TRBD1. CDR1 and CDR2 (germline): KGHSH, LQKENI. Losses at the gene ends were 2 bases for V and 5 bases for J; bases not matched to a gene: 3. CDR3 length: 15 residues. CDR3 region: CASSPADRGNEKLFF. In DNA form, the CDR3 reads TGTGCCAGCTCACCAGCGGACAGGGGAAATGAAAAACTGTTTTTT.

The genes are TRBV27 and TRBJ2-1; 9 nucleotides line up with TRBD1. The CDR3 runs to 13 residues. CDR1 is MNHEY and CDR2 is SMNVEV in the germline V gene (reference sequence). With 4 bases clipped from V and 8 bases from J, the junction kept 3 bases outside the gene matches. The CDR3 coding sequence is TGTGCCAGCAGTTCGGGACAGGGCGATGAGCAGTTCTTC. This encodes CASSSGQGDEQFF.

V gene TRBV27 combines with J gene TRBJ1-2; D remains unclear. The germline CDR1 and CDR2 sequences are MNHEY and SMNVEV (reference sequence). The CDR3 has 18 residues. Trimming removed 0 bases at V and 6 bases at J, with 23 bases between. The CDR3 sequence: CASSLSRVVVTRRDGYTF. The CDR3 coding sequence is TGTGCCAGCAGTTTATCTCGGGTAGTAGTGACGCGGCGAGATGGCTACACCTTC.

The chain couples TRBV5-1 to TRBJ1-1; D is possibly TRBD1 (5 bases). The CDR3 runs 14 residues. CDR1 and CDR2 (germline): SGHRS, YFSETQ. Between the trimmed V and J ends, which lost 0 bases and 3 bases, there was a span of 9 bases. The CDR3 loop reads CASSLAGGDTEAFF. In DNA form, the CDR3 reads TGCGCCAGCAGCTTGGCCGGAGGGGACACTGAAGCTTTCTTT.

This clone was seen only once. The CDR3 DNA is TGTGCCAGCAGCCAATCGGCAGGCTCCTACGAGCAGTACTTC. Protein: CASSQSAGSYEQYF. The chain carries TRBV5-6 and TRBJ2-7, with D unclear. Trimming left V 4 bases short and J 0 bases short, with 11 bases between. Germline values: CDR1 SGHDT, CDR2 YYEEEE. The CDR3 has 14 residues.

This chain uses TRBV28 with TRBJ1-1, with a weak D call TRBD1 (5 bases). V lost 8 bases and J 6 bases, leaving 13 bases between the germline ends. The CDR3 sequence is 12 residues long. Germline CDR1 and CDR2: MDHEN and SYDVKM. In nucleotides, the CDR3 is TGTGCCAGCGCACAGGACAATCCTGAAGCTTTCTTT. Protein: CASAQDNPEAFF.

V is TRBV7-9 and J is TRBJ2-5, with 15 bases that match TRBD2. This CDR3 has 17 amino acids. Germline CDR1 SEHNR, CDR2 FQNEAQ (reference sequence). The trim removed 4 bases at V and 4 bases at J, leaving 7 bases unmatched. The CDR3 reads CASSSWTSGGAGETQYF. The CDR3 nucleotides are TGTGCCAGCAGCTCCTGGACTAGCGGGGGGGCGGGAGAGACCCAGTACTTC.

Here the CDR3 DNA reads TGTGCCAGCAGCCCGGACAGTGGGTGGAAGACCCAGTACTTC. Protein: CASSPDSGWKTQYF. The chain uses TRBV7-2 and TRBJ2-5; a possible D gene is TRBD1 (6 bases). CDR3 size: 14 residues. Trimming shortened V by 5 bases and J by 6 bases, and 16 bases separated the two germline ends. From germline, CDR1 is SGHTA and CDR2 FQGNSA. The full variable domain, completed using reference TRBV7-2 and TRBJ2-5, is GAGVSQSPSNKVTEKGKDVELRCDPISGHTALYWYRQSLGQGLEFLIYFQGNSAPDKSGLPSDRFSAERTGGSVSTLTIQRTQQEDSAVYLCASSPDSGWKTQYFGPGTRLLVL.

The genes are TRBV28 and TRBJ1-2; the D gene is possibly TRBD1 (5 bases). V was cut by 4 bases and J by 8 bases, with 14 bases left in between. Germline V gene sequence: CDR1 MDHEN, CDR2 SYDVKM. The CDR3 has 13 amino acids. DNA for the CDR3: TGTGCCAGCAGTTGGGGCAGGGTGAGGGGCTACACCTTC. Encoded protein: CASSWGRVRGYTF.